Given below is one TCR beta chain in context. What it binds is unknown. This record comes from a study of T cell responses to AZD1222 COVID-19 vaccine. TCRdb's copy holds only in-frame clones and misses some; the assay was immunoSEQ multiplex PCR. The sample data list about 140,000 clones. Losses at the gene ends were 3 bases for V and 0 bases for J; bases not matched to a gene: 10. The germline V gene encodes CDR1 SGHVS and CDR2 FQNEAQ. CDR3 length: 18 amino acids. General study results and limits: Nearly half of spike-specific TCRs reportedly target unmutated variant regions. It should be noted that donors were predominantly white British and more often female, and clonal diversity was possibly underestimated.

The material sequenced was peripheral blood. The rearrangement links TRBV7-8 to TRBJ1-5; 8 positions agree with TRBD1. This TCR was recovered from an adult in good health. DNA for the CDR3: TGTGCCAGCAGCTTTGGGGACAGGATGGAATATAGCAATCAGCCCCAGCATTTT. It specifies CASSFGDRMEYSNQPQHF.